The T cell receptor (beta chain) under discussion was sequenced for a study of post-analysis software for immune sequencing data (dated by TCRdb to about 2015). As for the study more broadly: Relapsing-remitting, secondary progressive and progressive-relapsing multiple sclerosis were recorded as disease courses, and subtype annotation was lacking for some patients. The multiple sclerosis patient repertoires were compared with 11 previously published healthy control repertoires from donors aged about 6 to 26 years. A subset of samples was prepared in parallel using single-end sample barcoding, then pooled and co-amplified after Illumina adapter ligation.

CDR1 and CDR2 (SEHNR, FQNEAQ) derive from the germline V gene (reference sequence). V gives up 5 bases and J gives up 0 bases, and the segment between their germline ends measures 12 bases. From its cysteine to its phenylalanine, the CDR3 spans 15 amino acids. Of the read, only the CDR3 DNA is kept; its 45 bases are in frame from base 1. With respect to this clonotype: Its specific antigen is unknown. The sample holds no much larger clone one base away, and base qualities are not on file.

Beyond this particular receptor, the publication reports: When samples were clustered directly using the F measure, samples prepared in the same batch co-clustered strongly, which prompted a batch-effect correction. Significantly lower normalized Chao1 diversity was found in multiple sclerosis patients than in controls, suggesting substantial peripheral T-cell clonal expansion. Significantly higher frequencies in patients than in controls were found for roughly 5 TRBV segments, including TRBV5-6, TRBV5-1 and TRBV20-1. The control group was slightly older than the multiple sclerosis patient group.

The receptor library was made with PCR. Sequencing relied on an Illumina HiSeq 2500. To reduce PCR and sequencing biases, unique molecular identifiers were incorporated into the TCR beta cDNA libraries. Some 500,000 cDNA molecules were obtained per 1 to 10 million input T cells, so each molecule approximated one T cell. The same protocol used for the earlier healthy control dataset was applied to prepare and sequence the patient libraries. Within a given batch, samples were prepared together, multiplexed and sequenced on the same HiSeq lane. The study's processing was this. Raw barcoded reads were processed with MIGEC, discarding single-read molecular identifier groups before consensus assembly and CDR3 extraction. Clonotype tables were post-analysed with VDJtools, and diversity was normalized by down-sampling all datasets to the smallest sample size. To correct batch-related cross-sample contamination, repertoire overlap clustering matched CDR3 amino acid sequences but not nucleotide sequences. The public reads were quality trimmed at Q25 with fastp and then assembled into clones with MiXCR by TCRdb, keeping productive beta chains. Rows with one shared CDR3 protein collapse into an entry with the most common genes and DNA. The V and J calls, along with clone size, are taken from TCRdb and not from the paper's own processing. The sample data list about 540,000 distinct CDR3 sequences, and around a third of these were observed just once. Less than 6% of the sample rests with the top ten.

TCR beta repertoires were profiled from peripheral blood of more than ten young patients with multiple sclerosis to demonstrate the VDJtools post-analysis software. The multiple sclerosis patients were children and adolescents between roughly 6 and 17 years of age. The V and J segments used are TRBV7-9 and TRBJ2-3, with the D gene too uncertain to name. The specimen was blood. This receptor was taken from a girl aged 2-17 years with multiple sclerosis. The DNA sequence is TGTGCCAGCAGCCCTTGGACGGCTAGCACAGATACGCAGTATTTT. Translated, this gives CASSPWTASTDTQYF.